The present entry profiles one T cell receptor (beta chain) with its context. The data belong to a study of cytomegalovirus exposure and HLA in healthy donors. The method was immunoSEQ multiplex PCR; TCRdb's version includes in-frame clones alone and lacks a portion of them. The sample includes about 240,000 clones, around 86% of them seen just once. The clonotype comes from a woman aged 25 to 39 in good health and CMV-seropositive. Specimen: PBMCs.

The CDR3 is CASSLSSANQGTQYF. CDR3 coding DNA: TGTGCCAGCAGTTTATCCAGCGCGAACCAAGGTACCCAGTACTTC. The V gene is TRBV27, the J gene TRBJ2-5; D is ambiguous. The germline gives CDR1 MNHEY, CDR2 SMNVEV (reference sequence). V was shortened by 0 bases and J by 8 bases, with 16 bases between the two germline ends. The CDR3 has 15 amino acids.